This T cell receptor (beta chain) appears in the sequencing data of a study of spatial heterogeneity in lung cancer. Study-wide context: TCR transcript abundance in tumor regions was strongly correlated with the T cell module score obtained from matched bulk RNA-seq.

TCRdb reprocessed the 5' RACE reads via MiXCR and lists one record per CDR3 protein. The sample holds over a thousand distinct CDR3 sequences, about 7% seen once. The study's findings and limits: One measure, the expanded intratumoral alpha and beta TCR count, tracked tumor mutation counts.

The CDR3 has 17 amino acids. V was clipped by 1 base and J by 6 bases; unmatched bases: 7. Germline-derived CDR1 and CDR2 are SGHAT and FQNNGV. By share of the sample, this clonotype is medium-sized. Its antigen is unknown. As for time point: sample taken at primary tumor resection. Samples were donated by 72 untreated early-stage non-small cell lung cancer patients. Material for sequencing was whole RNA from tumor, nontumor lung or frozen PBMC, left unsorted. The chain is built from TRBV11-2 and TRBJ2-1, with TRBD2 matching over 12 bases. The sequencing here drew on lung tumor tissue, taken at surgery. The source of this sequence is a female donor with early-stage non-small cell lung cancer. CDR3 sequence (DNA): TGTGCCAGCAGCTTAGCTAGCGGGAGGGCCCTCTTCAATGAGCAGTTCTTC. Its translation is CASSLASGRALFNEQFF.